The 15 T cell receptor beta chains below were found in one sample sequenced in a study of patients and donors after allogeneic stem cell transplantation. MiXCR, applied by TCRdb to the RT-PCR reads, yields one record per CDR3 protein. This table has roughly 940,000 distinct CDR3 sequences, about a sixth appearing once. The sequenced sample was blood, either unsorted or a sorted T cell fraction (not recorded which). These receptors came from a human donor who was either an allogeneic HSCT recipient or a stem cell or donor lymphocyte infusion donor (not recorded which). It is not recorded whose cells these are; they may come from a transplant donor.

V gene TRBV6-1 combines with J gene TRBJ2-1; D may match TRBD1 or TRBD2 (5 bases each). The V gene lost 4 bases and the J gene lost 8 bases, with 9 bases spanning the gap. Looked up from germline, CDR1 is MNHNS and CDR2 is SASEGT. This CDR3 has 12 residues. The CDR3 region is CASSGGTDEQFF. CDR3 DNA sequence: TGTGCCAGCAGTGGGGGGACCGATGAGCAGTTCTTC.

This clonotype showed up just a few times. The CDR3 region is CSALCPGCGGPNEQFF. The DNA for the CDR3 is TGCAGCGCCCTGTGTCCAGGTTGCGGGGGGCCTAATGAGCAGTTCTTC. The V gene is TRBV29-1, the J gene TRBJ2-1; TRBD2 agrees at 8 bases. V lost 7 bases, J lost 7 bases, and 18 bases stayed unmatched. Germline V gene lookup returns CDR1 SQVTM and CDR2 ANQGSEA. This CDR3 region has 16 residues.

This clonotype was counted once. The chain carries TRBV6-6 and TRBJ1-5; D perhaps matches TRBD1 (5 bases). The CDR3 is made up of 13 amino acids. V lost 7 bases and J lost 4, with 11 bases in between. Germline V gene data show CDR1 as MNHNY and CDR2 as SVGAGI (reference sequence). Here the CDR3 DNA reads TGTGCCAGCACCAAGGGGTGGAATCAGCCCCAGCATTTT. Translated, it gives CASTKGWNQPQHF.

The DNA of the CDR3 is TGTGCCACCAGCAGAGATCCTACCCGAAAAGACGGCTACACCTTC. Encoded protein: CATSRDPTRKDGYTF. The chain couples TRBV15 to TRBJ1-2; D unclear. CDR3 length: 15 amino acids. Germline CDR1 and CDR2: LNHNV and YYDKDF (reference sequence). Trimming pared 0 bases from V and 8 bases from J, leaving 16 bases between.

The V gene is TRBV12-3 or TRBV12-4, the J gene TRBJ2-3; D remains ambiguous. V lost 3 bases and J lost 1, with 8 bases in between. This CDR3 has 14 amino acids. The CDR3 DNA sequence: TGTGCCAGCAGTTTGGAAGTCGGCACAGATACGCAGTATTTT. The encoded protein is CASSLEVGTDTQYF.

This chain links TRBV12-3 or TRBV12-4 with TRBJ2-2; D is ambiguous. The CDR3 is 13 amino acids. The V and J ends lost 4 bases and 5 bases respectively, with 8 bases between them. The CDR3 loop reads CASSYRWTGELFF. The CDR3 DNA is TGTGCCAGCAGTTATCGGTGGACCGGGGAGCTGTTTTTT.

This clonotype has just a few counts. This chain links TRBV6-5 with TRBJ2-5; 8 bases line up with TRBD2. V was clipped by 2 bases and J by 4 bases; unmatched bases: 6. The germline V gene has CDR1 MNHEY and CDR2 SVGAGI. The CDR3 is 15 amino acids. In DNA form, the CDR3 reads TGTGCCAGCAGTTACCGGGGGGGTTTGGGAGAGACCCAGTACTTC. Its translation is CASSYRGGLGETQYF.

The chain couples TRBV5-1 to TRBJ2-2; D unclear. V lost 3 bases and J lost 5, with 20 bases in between. The CDR3 is 17 amino acids. Germline V lookup: CDR1 SGHRS, CDR2 YFSETQ. The CDR3 is CASSYFLGVEGTGELFF. The DNA of the CDR3 is TGCGCCAGCAGCTACTTCCTTGGGGTCGAAGGAACCGGGGAGCTGTTTTTT.

This clonotype has just a few counts. CDR3 DNA sequence: TGTGCCAGCAGCCAATCGGGACAGTACAATGAGCAGTTCTTC. Its protein product is CASSQSGQYNEQFF. The V and J genes are TRBV3-1 and TRBJ2-1; 7 bases match TRBD1. Per germline, CDR1 LGHDT and CDR2 YNNKEL (reference sequence). Trimming took 2 bases from V and 4 from J; bases not matched to a gene: 2. The CDR3 spans 14 residues.

This clonotype has just a few counts. This chain connects TRBV4-3 to TRBJ2-3; D might be TRBD2 (6 bases). Germline V lookup: CDR1 LGHNA, CDR2 YSLEER. V lost 1 base and J lost 4, with 12 bases in between. The CDR3 is 15 residues long. CDR3 residues: CASSQVGPGADTQYF. CDR3 coding DNA: TGCGCCAGCAGCCAAGTAGGGCCGGGGGCAGATACGCAGTATTTT.

This clonotype was seen only a few times. The chain employs TRBV25-1 and TRBJ1-2, with D possibly TRBD1 on 5 matching bases. V lost 3 bases, J lost 4 bases, and 9 bases lay in between. CDR3 size: 13 residues. CDR1 MGHDK and CDR2 SYGVNS come from the germline V gene. CDR3 nucleotides: TGTGCCAGCAGTGACGACAGATTCTATGGCTACACCTTC. Amino acid sequence: CASSDDRFYGYTF.

The J gene is TRBJ2-7, the V gene TRBV2; 12 bases agree with TRBD1. V shed 3 bases, J shed 6 bases, and the junction held 6 bases outside the gene matches. The length of the CDR3 is 15 residues. CDR1 and CDR2 from the germline V gene are SNHLY and FYNNEI. Here the CDR3 DNA reads TGTGCCAGCAGTGAGGGACAGGGGGCGGGTATCGAGCAGTACTTC. Amino acids: CASSEGQGAGIEQYF.

In its sample, this clonotype was seen a few times. The chain's CDR3 is CASSQAGGEKLFF. CDR3 bases: TGCGCCAGCAGCCAAGCCGGAGGCGAAAAACTGTTTTTT. The chain links TRBV4-3 to TRBJ1-4, with D unclear. Trimming removed 1 base at V and 8 bases at J, with 8 bases between. This CDR3 spans 13 amino acids. CDR1 LGHNA and CDR2 YSLEER come from the germline V gene.

The chain uses TRBV6-1 and TRBJ1-6; D is perhaps TRBD1 (6 bases). Germline CDR1 and CDR2: MNHNS and SASEGT. Trimming stripped 7 bases from V and 2 bases from J, with 15 bases between. This CDR3 region has 16 residues. The DNA of the CDR3 is TGTGCCAGCACCCGAGGGGGAAGAACCTATAATTCACCCCTCCACTTT. This sequence encodes CASTRGGRTYNSPLHF.

The chain joins TRBV12-3 or TRBV12-4 to TRBJ2-4; TRBD2 might be the D (6 bases). This CDR3 contains 15 residues. With 3 bases removed from V and 1 base from J, the gap between germline ends came to 10 bases. In nucleotides, the CDR3 is TGTGCCAGCAGTTTTGGCGGGGCGGCCAAAAACATTCAGTACTTC. Encoded protein: CASSFGGAAKNIQYF.